The next 24 T cell receptor beta chains were all read from a single sample in a study of shared clonotypes between healthy human individuals. Measured with immunoSEQ multiplex PCR; TCRdb has only the in-frame clones, and not every one. The repertoire includes under 1 million clones, 95% to 97% of them detected once, and roughly 0.23% sits in the top ten. CD45RO negativity and positive selection for CCR7 defined naive CD8 cells, a population that excluded terminally differentiated effector memory CD45RA+ cells. Material for sequencing was naive CD8+ T cells sorted from blood. All receptors derive from a man aged 25 to 45 in good health.

The chain combines TRBV6-6 with TRBJ2-1; D gene ambiguous. V was shortened by 6 bases and J by 3 bases, with 18 bases between the two germline ends. The CDR3 consists of 16 residues. The germline V gene has CDR1 MNHNY and CDR2 SVGAGI (reference sequence). This chain's CDR3 is CASSLSQVSLYNEQFF. In nucleotides, the CDR3 is TGTGCCAGCAGCCTCAGCCAGGTCTCCCTCTACAATGAGCAGTTCTTC.

The rearrangement uses TRBV4-3 and TRBJ2-7, with 7 positions matching TRBD1. Germline loops: CDR1 LGHNA, CDR2 YSLEER. There are 15 residues in the CDR3. Trimming removed 3 bases from V and 3 bases from J; junction bases left unmatched: 8. The chain's CDR3 is CASSHLQGDSYEQYF. The CDR3 bases are TGCGCCAGCAGCCACCTTCAAGGGGACAGCTACGAGCAGTACTTC.

The rearrangement uses TRBV7-2 and TRBJ1-1; D is ambiguous. V gave up 5 bases and J gave up 2 bases, with 9 bases separating them. CDR3 size: 13 residues. Germline CDR1 and CDR2: SGHTA and FQGNSA. CDR3 region: CASSPFLNTEAFF. The CDR3 bases are TGTGCCAGCAGCCCTTTTCTAAACACTGAAGCTTTCTTT.

To note about this clone: Within the sample, other DNA sequences also encode this same CDR3. The chain is built from TRBV7-9 and TRBJ1-1, with D possibly being TRBD1 (5 bases). Trimming shortened V by 1 base and J by 1 base, and 7 bases separated the two germline ends. Germline CDR1 is SEHNR and CDR2 is FQNEAQ (reference sequence). The CDR3 has 14 residues. The CDR3, as DNA: TGTGCCAGCAGCTTAGAGGGGAGGAACACTGAAGCTTTCTTT. Translated: CASSLEGRNTEAFF.

This clone occurred once. The V and J genes are TRBV27 and TRBJ2-7; D gene uncertain. CDR1 and CDR2 (germline): MNHEY, SMNVEV (reference sequence). Trimming pared 0 bases from V and 2 bases from J, leaving 8 bases between. The CDR3 has 14 amino acids. The CDR3 sequence is CASSLSFGTYEQYF. CDR3 in DNA: TGTGCCAGCAGTTTATCGTTCGGAACCTACGAGCAGTACTTC.

The chain has TRBV6-1 and TRBJ2-7; tentatively, D is TRBD2 (5 bases). CDR3 length: 12 amino acids. Germline lookup yields CDR1 MNHNS and CDR2 SASEGT. Trimming stripped 0 bases from V and 7 bases from J, with 7 bases between. Here the CDR3 reads CASSEARAEQYF. The CDR3 DNA reads TGTGCCAGCAGTGAAGCGAGGGCGGAGCAGTACTTC.

This clone was counted a single time. The chain uses TRBV27 and TRBJ2-1, with 8 nucleotides matching TRBD2. The V gene's germline CDR1 is MNHEY and CDR2 SMNVEV (reference sequence). The CDR3 is 15 residues long. The ends lost 6 bases at V and 4 bases at J; junction bases unmatched: 8. The CDR3 sequence: CASRRAGANYNEQFF. CDR3 in DNA: TGTGCCAGCAGGCGAGCGGGAGCCAATTACAATGAGCAGTTCTTC.

The V call is TRBV7-8, the J call TRBJ1-5; the D is unclear. The CDR3 totals 14 residues. Trimming removed 5 bases at V and 1 base at J, with 9 bases between. Germline loops: CDR1 SGHVS, CDR2 FQNEAQ. DNA of the CDR3: TGTGCCAGCAGCCCCTATGGGAGCAATCAGCCCCAGCATTTT. Protein sequence: CASSPYGSNQPQHF. The whole variable domain, filled in from reference TRBV7-8 and TRBJ1-5, reads GAGVSQSPRYKVAKRGQDVALRCDPISGHVSLFWYQQALGQGPEFLTYFQNEAQLDKSGLPSDRFFAERPEGSVSTLKIQRTQQEDSAVYLCASSPYGSNQPQHFGDGTRLSIL.

This chain links TRBV4-1 with TRBJ2-3; possible D gene TRBD1, 6 bases. This CDR3 is built from 16 residues. Germline loops: CDR1 MGHRA, CDR2 YSYEKL. Trimming pared 2 bases from V and 7 bases from J, leaving 19 bases between. The chain's CDR3 is CASSQLETSGTNTQYF. The CDR3 DNA sequence: TGCGCCAGCAGCCAACTAGAGACGTCCGGGACAAATACGCAGTATTTT.

The chain is built from TRBV7-8 and TRBJ2-7, with D perhaps TRBD1 (6 bases). Trimming removed 1 base at V and 6 bases at J, with 10 bases between. The CDR3 extends over 13 amino acids. Germline V gene lookup returns CDR1 SGHVS and CDR2 FQNEAQ. CDR3 sequence: CASSLGTVPEQYF. The CDR3 coding sequence is TGTGCCAGCAGCTTAGGGACAGTTCCCGAGCAGTACTTC. Drawing the rest from reference TRBV7-8 and TRBJ2-7, the complete variable domain is GAGVSQSPRYKVAKRGQDVALRCDPISGHVSLFWYQQALGQGPEFLTYFQNEAQLDKSGLPSDRFFAERPEGSVSTLKIQRTQQEDSAVYLCASSLGTVPEQYFGPGTRLTVT.

Comments on this clone: Mismatch with germline at one junction end may stem from a read error. The chain links TRBV30 to TRBJ2-1, with D tentatively TRBD1 (6 bases). Germline CDR1 is GTSNPN and CDR2 is SVGIG (reference sequence). This CDR3 spans 15 amino acids. The CDR3 DNA sequence: TGTGCCTGGAGCCCCCGGGACAATCTCCCGTCTGGGTTGCTCTTC. Translating it yields CAWSPRDNLPSGLLF.

A word on this clone: Distinct nucleotide sequences in the sample also encode this CDR3. The chain employs TRBV7-9 and TRBJ2-7; D ambiguous. Germline V lookup: CDR1 SEHNR, CDR2 FQNEAQ (reference sequence). The CDR3 has 12 residues. The V gene lost 4 bases and the J gene lost 4 bases, with 8 bases spanning the gap. DNA for the CDR3: TGTGCCAGCAGCTCCCGATCTTACGAGCAGTACTTC. It translates to CASSSRSYEQYF. The full variable domain, with the rest looked up from reference TRBV7-9 and TRBJ2-7, is DTGVSQNPRHKITKRGQNVTFRCDPISEHNRLYWYRQTLGQGPEFLTYFQNEAQLEKSRLLSDRFSAERPKGSFSTLEIQRTEQGDSAMYLCASSSRSYEQYFGPGTRLTVT.

The chain couples TRBV27 to TRBJ2-7, with 7 positions matching TRBD1. The CDR3 is made up of 13 amino acids. Losses at the gene ends were 2 bases for V and 6 bases for J; bases not matched to a gene: 4. Germline assignment: CDR1 MNHEY and CDR2 SMNVEV (reference sequence). The chain's CDR3 is CASSLTGVREQYF. The CDR3 region has the DNA TGTGCCAGCAGTTTAACAGGGGTTCGCGAGCAGTACTTC.

This chain connects TRBV11-3 to TRBJ2-7; unclear D gene. Germline assignment: CDR1 SGHNT and CDR2 YENEEA. The CDR3 is 14 residues long. Trimming pared 1 base from V and 2 bases from J, leaving 9 bases between. CDR3 sequence (DNA): TGTGCCAGCAGCTTAGCCGGGCGAACCTACGAGCAGTACTTC. It specifies CASSLAGRTYEQYF. The whole variable domain, filled in from reference TRBV11-3 and TRBJ2-7, reads EAGVVQSPRYKIIEKKQPVAFWCNPISGHNTLYWYLQNLGQGPELLIRYENEEAVDDSQLPKDRFSAERLKGVDSTLKIQPAELGDSAVYLCASSLAGRTYEQYFGPGTRLTVT.

The chain is built from TRBV13 and TRBJ2-5; 10 bases are a match to TRBD2. The V segment lost 5 bases and the J segment 5 bases; nucleotides outside the gene matches: 5. CDR1 and CDR2 from the germline V gene are PRHDT and FYEKMQ (reference sequence). CDR3 length: 14 residues. The DNA of the CDR3 is TGTGCCAGCAGCCCGGAGCGGGAGGGGGAGACCCAGTACTTC. It encodes CASSPEREGETQYF.

The V and J genes are TRBV7-9 and TRBJ2-5; D perhaps matches TRBD2 (5 bases). Trimming cost V 5 bases and J 3 bases, with 19 bases left between them. The CDR3 loop spans 16 amino acids. Germline loops: CDR1 SEHNR, CDR2 FQNEAQ (reference sequence). The CDR3, as DNA: TGTGCCAGCAGCAACCTAAGGGAGACACGGAAAGAGACCCAGTACTTC. This gives the protein CASSNLRETRKETQYF.

The chain recombines TRBV4-1 with TRBJ2-1; 8 nucleotides agree with TRBD2. This CDR3 is 15 amino acids long. V lost 0 bases to trimming and J lost 3 bases; unmatched junction nucleotides: 1. In germline, CDR1 is MGHRA, CDR2 YSYEKL. CDR3 loop: CASSQDGGGYNEQFF. The CDR3 region has the DNA TGCGCCAGCAGCCAAGACGGGGGGGGCTACAATGAGCAGTTCTTC.

The chain has TRBV27 and TRBJ2-7; 9 bases are a match to TRBD2. This CDR3 is 15 amino acids long. Trimming removed 5 bases from V and 3 bases from J; junction bases left unmatched: 8. Germline V gene data show CDR1 as MNHEY and CDR2 as SMNVEV (reference sequence). The DNA of the CDR3 is TGTGCCAGCAGTCCCGGGACTAGCAACGGCTACGAGCAGTACTTC. This sequence encodes CASSPGTSNGYEQYF.

This chain uses TRBV29-1 with TRBJ1-1; D uncertain. Germline loops: CDR1 SQVTM, CDR2 ANQGSEA. V shed 5 bases and J shed 4 bases, with 14 bases lying between them. The CDR3 totals 13 residues. The CDR3 reads CSVCGAMATEAFF. The CDR3 nucleotides are TGCAGCGTTTGCGGAGCCATGGCCACTGAAGCTTTCTTT.

The CDR3 DNA reads TGTGCCAGCAGCGTAGACCGGAACAGGGTTCATACTGAAGCTTTCTTT. It is translated as CASSVDRNRVHTEAFF. This rearrangement joins TRBV9 to TRBJ1-1; possibly TRBD1 for D (6 bases). Germline V lookup: CDR1 SGDLS, CDR2 YYNGEE. The V end lost 0 bases, the J end lost 5 bases, and 17 bases lay between the germline ends. The CDR3 contains 16 residues. The complete variable domain, with remaining parts taken from reference TRBV9 and TRBJ1-1, reads DSGVTQTPKHLITATGQRVTLRCSPRSGDLSVYWYQQSLDQGLQFLIQYYNGEERAKGNILERFSAQQFPDLHSELNLSSLELGDSALYFCASSVDRNRVHTEAFFGQGTRLTVV.

J is TRBJ2-7 and V is TRBV5-5; D is undetermined. This CDR3 is 13 amino acids long. The germline V and J ends were trimmed by 0 bases and 2 bases, with 6 bases remaining between them. The V gene's germline CDR1 is SGHKS and CDR2 YYEKEE (reference sequence). DNA of the CDR3: TGTGCCAGCAGCTTGGTGGCACCCTACGAGCAGTACTTC. Its protein is CASSLVAPYEQYF.

V gene TRBV4-1 combines with J gene TRBJ2-7; weak D call: TRBD2 (6 bases). Trimming cost V 0 bases and J 4 bases, with 13 bases left between them. Germline assignment: CDR1 MGHRA and CDR2 YSYEKL. The CDR3 has 15 residues. CDR3 sequence reads: CASSQDYASGYEQYF. The CDR3 DNA reads TGCGCCAGCAGCCAAGATTATGCGAGCGGGTACGAGCAGTACTTC.

The chain joins TRBV7-2 to TRBJ2-7; 7 bases fit TRBD2. From germline, CDR1 is SGHTA and CDR2 FQGNSA. Trimming removed 2 bases from V and 4 bases from J; junction bases left unmatched: 5. The length of the CDR3 is 14 residues. DNA of the CDR3: TGTGCCAGCAGCTTATACCCTAGCGGATACGAGCAGTACTTC. It encodes CASSLYPSGYEQYF.

The chain links TRBV7-9 to TRBJ2-7; D may be TRBD1 (5 bases). Germline CDR1 reads SEHNR; CDR2 reads FQNEAQ (reference sequence). Trimming left V 3 bases short and J 4 bases short, with 10 bases between. The CDR3 sequence is 13 residues long. For the CDR3, the DNA is TGTGCCAGCAGCTTTAGGGGTCCGTACGAGCAGTACTTC. Its protein is CASSFRGPYEQYF.